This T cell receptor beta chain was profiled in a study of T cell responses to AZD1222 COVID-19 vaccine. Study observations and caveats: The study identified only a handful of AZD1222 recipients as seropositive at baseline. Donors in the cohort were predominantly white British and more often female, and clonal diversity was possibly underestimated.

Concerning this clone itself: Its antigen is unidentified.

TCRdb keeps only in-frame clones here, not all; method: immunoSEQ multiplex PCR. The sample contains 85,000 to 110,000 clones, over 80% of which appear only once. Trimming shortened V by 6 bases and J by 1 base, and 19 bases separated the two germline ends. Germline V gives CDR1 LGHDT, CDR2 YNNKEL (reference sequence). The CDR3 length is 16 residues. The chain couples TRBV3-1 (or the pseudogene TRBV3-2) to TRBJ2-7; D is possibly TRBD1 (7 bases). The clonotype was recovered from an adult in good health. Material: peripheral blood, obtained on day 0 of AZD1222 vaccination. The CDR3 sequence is CASRRGSTGESYEQYF. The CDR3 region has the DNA TGTGCCAGCAGACGGGGGAGTACAGGGGAATCCTACGAGCAGTACTTC.